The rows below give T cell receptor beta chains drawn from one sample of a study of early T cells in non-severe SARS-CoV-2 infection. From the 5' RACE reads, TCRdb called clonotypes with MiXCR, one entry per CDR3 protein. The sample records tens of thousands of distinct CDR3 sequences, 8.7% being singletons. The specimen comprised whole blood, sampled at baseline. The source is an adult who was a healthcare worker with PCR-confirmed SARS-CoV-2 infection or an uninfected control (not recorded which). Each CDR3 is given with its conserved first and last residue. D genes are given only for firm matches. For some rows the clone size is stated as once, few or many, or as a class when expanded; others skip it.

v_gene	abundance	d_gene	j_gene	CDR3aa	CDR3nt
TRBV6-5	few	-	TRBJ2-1	CASSLTVVSYNEQFF	TGTGCCAGCAGTCTCACGGTGGTTTCCTACAATGAGCAGTTCTTC
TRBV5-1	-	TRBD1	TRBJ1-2	CASSTGDRLNYGYTF	TGCGCCAGCAGCACCGGGGACAGGCTTAACTATGGCTACACCTTC
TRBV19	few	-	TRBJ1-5	CASSILGNQPQHF	TGTGCCAGTAGTATCCTGGGGAATCAGCCCCAGCATTTT
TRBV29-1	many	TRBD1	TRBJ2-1	CSVAKGTGVNEQFF	TGCAGCGTCGCGAAGGGGACAGGGGTCAATGAGCAGTTCTTC
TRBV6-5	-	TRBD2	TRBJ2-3	CASSLVAGGITDTQYF	TGTGCCAGCAGCCTAGTTGCGGGGGGTATCACAGATACGCAGTATTTT
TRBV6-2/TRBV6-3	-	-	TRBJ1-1	CASSSGIRGTEAFF	TGTGCCAGCAGTTCGGGGATCCGCGGCACTGAAGCTTTCTTT
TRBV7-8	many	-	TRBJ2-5	CASSLGRLQETQYF	TGTGCCAGCAGCTTAGGTCGTTTACAAGAGACCCAGTACTTC
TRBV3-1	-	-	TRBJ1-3	CASSRTSRGNTIYF	TGTGCCAGCAGCCGCACCTCGCGCGGAAACACCATATATTTT
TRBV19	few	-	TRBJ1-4	CASPKQRTVTNEKLFF	TGTGCCAGTCCTAAACAGAGGACAGTCACTAATGAAAAACTGTTTTTT
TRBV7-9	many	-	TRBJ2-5	CASRSSQGPKQETQYF	TGTGCCAGCAGGTCCTCGCAAGGGCCTAAACAAGAGACCCAGTACTTC
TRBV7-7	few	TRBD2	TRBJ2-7	CASSEGLAGVREQYF	TGTGCTAGCAGTGAAGGCCTAGCGGGAGTCCGTGAGCAGTACTTC
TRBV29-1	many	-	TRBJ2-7	CSMTGTNSYEQYF	TGCAGCATGACCGGGACAAACTCCTACGAGCAGTACTTC
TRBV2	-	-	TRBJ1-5	CASSEGSNQPQHF	TGTGCCAGCAGTGAAGGTAGCAATCAGCCCCAGCATTTT
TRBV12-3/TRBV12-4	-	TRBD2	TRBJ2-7	CASSLSSGSLYEQYF	TGTGCCAGCAGTTTGTCAAGCGGGAGCTTATACGAGCAGTACTTC
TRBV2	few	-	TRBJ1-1	CASKIAGDTEAFF	TGTGCCAGCAAAATAGCAGGGGACACTGAAGCTTTCTTT
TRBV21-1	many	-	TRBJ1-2	CASSSTEGGYTF	TGTGCCAGCAGCTCTACCGAAGGTGGCTACACCTTC
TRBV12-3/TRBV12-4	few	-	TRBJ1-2	CASSRLGLTLGGYTF	TGTGCCAGCAGTCGGCTGGGACTGACCCTTGGAGGCTACACCTTC
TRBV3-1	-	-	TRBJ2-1	CASSQGAGATNEQFF	TGTGCCAGCAGCCAAGGGGCGGGGGCGACCAATGAGCAGTTCTTC
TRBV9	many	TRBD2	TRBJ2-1	CASSVSGGAIEQFF	TGTGCCAGCAGCGTTAGCGGGGGGGCGATTGAGCAGTTCTTC
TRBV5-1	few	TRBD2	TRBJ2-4	CASSLELGLAENIQYF	TGCGCCAGCAGCTTGGAGTTGGGACTAGCGGAAAACATTCAGTACTTC
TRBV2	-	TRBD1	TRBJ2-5	CASGRTGGYETQYF	TGTGCCAGCGGTCGGACAGGGGGTTACGAGACCCAGTACTTC
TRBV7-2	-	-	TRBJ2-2	CASHLTGVTGELFF	TGTGCCAGCCACCTAACCGGCGTCACCGGGGAGCTGTTTTTT
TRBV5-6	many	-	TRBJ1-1	CASSFYRGTEAFF	TGTGCCAGCAGCTTCTACAGAGGCACTGAAGCTTTCTTT
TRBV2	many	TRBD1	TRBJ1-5	CASSPGQGNQPQHF	TGTGCCAGCAGCCCTGGACAGGGTAATCAGCCCCAGCATTTT
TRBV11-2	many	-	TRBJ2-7	CASTPGPTREQYF	TGTGCCAGCACCCCGGGACCAACCCGCGAGCAGTACTTC
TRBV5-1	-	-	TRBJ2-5	CASSLGLPPTQETQYF	TGCGCCAGCAGCTTGGGTCTGCCACCCACCCAAGAGACCCAGTACTTC
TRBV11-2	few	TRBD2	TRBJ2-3	CASTTSGGDTQYF	TGTGCCAGCACCACTAGCGGGGGAGATACGCAGTATTTT
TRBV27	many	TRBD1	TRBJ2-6	CASGTGVSGANVLTF	TGTGCAAGTGGGACAGGGGTCTCTGGGGCCAACGTCCTGACTTTC
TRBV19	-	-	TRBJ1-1	CASSHGTGNTEAFF	TGTGCCAGTAGTCACGGGACGGGGAACACTGAAGCTTTCTTT
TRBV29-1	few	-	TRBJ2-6	CSVPGTPSGANVLTF	TGCAGCGTACCCGGGACACCCTCTGGGGCCAACGTCCTGACTTTC
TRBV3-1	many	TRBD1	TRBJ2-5	CASSHGLRQGVKETQYF	TGTGCCAGCAGCCACGGACTTAGACAGGGGGTAAAGGAGACCCAGTACTTC
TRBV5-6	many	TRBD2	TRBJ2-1	CASSLFSLAGDEQFF	TGTGCCAGCAGCTTGTTTTCACTAGCGGGGGATGAGCAGTTCTTC
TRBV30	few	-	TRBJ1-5	CAWSVVGVSNQPQHF	TGTGCCTGGAGTGTGGTAGGGGTAAGCAATCAGCCCCAGCATTTT
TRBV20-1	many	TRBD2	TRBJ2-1	CSARASGKLSDEQFF	TGCAGTGCTAGGGCTAGCGGGAAACTTAGCGATGAGCAGTTCTTC
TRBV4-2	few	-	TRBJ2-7	CASSLSPDSRYEQYF	TGTGCCAGCAGCCTCTCCCCGGACAGCCGCTACGAGCAGTACTTC
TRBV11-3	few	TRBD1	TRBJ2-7	CASSFGTAWEQYF	TGTGCCAGCAGCTTCGGGACAGCGTGGGAGCAGTACTTC